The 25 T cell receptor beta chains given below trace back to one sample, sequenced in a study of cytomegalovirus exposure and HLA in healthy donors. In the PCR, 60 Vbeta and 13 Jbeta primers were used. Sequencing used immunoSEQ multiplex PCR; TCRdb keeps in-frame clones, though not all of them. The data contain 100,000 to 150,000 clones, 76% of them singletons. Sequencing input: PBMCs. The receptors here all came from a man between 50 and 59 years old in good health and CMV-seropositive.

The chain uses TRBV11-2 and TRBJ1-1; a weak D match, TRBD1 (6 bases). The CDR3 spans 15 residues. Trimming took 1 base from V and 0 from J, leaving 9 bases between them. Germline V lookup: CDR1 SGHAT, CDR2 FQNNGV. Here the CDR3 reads CASSLVGQVNTEAFF. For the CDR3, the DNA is TGTGCCAGCAGCTTAGTGGGACAAGTGAACACTGAAGCTTTCTTT.

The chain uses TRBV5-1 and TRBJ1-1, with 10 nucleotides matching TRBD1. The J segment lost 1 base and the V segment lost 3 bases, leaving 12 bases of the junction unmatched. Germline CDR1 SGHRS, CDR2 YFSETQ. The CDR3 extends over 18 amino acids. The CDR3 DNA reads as TGCGCCAGCAGCTCCGGACGGGACAGGGGCCTCTCGAACACTGAAGCTTTCTTT. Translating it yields CASSSGRDRGLSNTEAFF.

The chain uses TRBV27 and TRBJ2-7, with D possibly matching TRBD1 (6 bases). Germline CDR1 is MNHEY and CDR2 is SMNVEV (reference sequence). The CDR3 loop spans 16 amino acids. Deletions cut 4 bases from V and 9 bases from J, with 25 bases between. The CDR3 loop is CASSSQGPLTTTPQYF. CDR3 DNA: TGTGCCAGCAGTTCCCAGGGGCCCCTGACTACCACCCCGCAGTACTTC.

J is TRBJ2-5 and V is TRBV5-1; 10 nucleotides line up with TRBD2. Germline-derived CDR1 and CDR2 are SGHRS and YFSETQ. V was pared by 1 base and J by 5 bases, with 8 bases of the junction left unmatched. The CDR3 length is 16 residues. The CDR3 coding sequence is TGCGCCAGCAGCTTGTTAGCTAGCGGGAGTAGCGAGACCCAGTACTTC. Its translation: CASSLLASGSSETQYF.

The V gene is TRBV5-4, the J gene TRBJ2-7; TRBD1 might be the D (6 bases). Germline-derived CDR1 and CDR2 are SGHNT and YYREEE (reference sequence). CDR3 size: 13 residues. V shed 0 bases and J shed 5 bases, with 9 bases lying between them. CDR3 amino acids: CASSLDRVHEQYF. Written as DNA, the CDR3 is TGTGCCAGCAGCTTGGACAGGGTCCACGAGCAGTACTTC.

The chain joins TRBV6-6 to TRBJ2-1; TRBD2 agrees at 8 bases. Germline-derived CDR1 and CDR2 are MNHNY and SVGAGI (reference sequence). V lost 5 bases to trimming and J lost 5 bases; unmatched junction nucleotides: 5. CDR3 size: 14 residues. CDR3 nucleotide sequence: TGTGCCAGCAGTCTGGGACTAGGCGACAATGAGCAGTTCTTC. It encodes CASSLGLGDNEQFF.

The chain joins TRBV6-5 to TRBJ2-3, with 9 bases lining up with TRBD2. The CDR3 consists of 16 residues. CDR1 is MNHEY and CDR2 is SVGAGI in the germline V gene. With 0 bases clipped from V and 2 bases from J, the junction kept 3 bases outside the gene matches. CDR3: CASSYSPSGDTDTQYF. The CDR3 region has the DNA TGTGCCAGCAGTTACTCGCCTAGCGGGGACACAGATACGCAGTATTTT.

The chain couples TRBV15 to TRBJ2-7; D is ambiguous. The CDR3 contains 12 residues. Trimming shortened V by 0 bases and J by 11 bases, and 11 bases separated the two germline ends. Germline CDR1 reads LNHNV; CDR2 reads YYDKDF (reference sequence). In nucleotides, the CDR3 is TGTGCCACCAGCAGAGATACGGGTAGGAAGTACTTC. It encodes CATSRDTGRKYF. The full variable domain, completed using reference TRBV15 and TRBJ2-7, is DAMVIQNPRYQVTQFGKPVTLSCSQTLNHNVMYWYQQKSSQAPKLLFHYYDKDFNNEADTPDNFQSRRPNTSFCFLDIRSPGLGDTAMYLCATSRDTGRKYFGPGTRLTVT.

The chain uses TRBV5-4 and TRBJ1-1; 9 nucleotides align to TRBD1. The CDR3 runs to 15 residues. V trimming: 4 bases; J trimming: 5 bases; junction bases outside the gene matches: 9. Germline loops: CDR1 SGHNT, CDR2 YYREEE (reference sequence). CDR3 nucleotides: TGTGCCAGCAGCGGAACGGGACAGGGTGGTACTGAAGCTTTCTTT. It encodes CASSGTGQGGTEAFF.

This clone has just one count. The CDR3 here is CASSLAQGALNSPLHF. CDR3 in DNA: TGCGCCAGCAGCTTGGCGCAGGGGGCGCTTAATTCACCCCTCCACTTT. The chain has TRBV5-1 and TRBJ1-6; 8 nucleotides match TRBD1. Germline V CDR1 and CDR2: SGHRS, YFSETQ. Trimming took 0 bases from V and 6 from J; bases not matched to a gene: 5. This CDR3 spans 16 amino acids.

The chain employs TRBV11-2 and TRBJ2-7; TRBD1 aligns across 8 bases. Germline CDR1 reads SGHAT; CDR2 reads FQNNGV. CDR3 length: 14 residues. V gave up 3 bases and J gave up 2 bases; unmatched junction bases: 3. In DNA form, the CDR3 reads TGTGCCAGCAGCTTTTGGGACAGGCCCTACGAGCAGTACTTC. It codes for CASSFWDRPYEQYF.

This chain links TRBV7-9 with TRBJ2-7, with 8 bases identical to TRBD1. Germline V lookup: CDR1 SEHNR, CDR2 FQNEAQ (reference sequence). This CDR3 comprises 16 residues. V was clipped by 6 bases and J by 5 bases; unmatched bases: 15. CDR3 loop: CASSLFGGTGAHEQYF. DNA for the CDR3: TGTGCCAGCAGTTTGTTCGGCGGGACAGGAGCGCACGAGCAGTACTTC. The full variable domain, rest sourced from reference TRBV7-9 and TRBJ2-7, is DTGVSQNPRHKITKRGQNVTFRCDPISEHNRLYWYRQTLGQGPEFLTYFQNEAQLEKSRLLSDRFSAERPKGSFSTLEIQRTEQGDSAMYLCASSLFGGTGAHEQYFGPGTRLTVT.

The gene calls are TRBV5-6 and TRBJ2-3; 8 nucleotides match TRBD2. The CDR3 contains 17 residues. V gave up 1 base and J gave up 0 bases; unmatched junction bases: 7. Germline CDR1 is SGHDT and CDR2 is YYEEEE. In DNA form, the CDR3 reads TGTGCCAGCAGCTTGCCCGGGACTAGGGGTAGCACAGATACGCAGTATTTT. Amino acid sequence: CASSLPGTRGSTDTQYF.

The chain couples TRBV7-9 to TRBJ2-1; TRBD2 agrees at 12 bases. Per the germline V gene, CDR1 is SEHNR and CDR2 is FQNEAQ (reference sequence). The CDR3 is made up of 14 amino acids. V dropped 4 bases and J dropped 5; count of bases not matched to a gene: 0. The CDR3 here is CASSSSGRDNEQFF. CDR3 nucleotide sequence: TGTGCCAGCAGCTCTAGCGGGAGGGACAATGAGCAGTTCTTC.

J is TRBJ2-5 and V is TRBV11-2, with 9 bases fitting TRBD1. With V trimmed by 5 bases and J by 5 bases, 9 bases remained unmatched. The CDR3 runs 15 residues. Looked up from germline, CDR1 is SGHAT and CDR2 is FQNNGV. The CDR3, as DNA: TGTGCCAGCAGCCCTGGGGACAGGGCTTTCGAGACCCAGTACTTC. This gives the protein CASSPGDRAFETQYF.

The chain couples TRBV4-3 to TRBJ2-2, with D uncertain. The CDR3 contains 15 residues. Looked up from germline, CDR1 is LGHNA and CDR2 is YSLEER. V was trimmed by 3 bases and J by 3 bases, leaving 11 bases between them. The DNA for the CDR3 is TGCGCCAGCAGCCATGCCGCGGTTGACACCGGGGAGCTGTTTTTT. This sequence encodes CASSHAAVDTGELFF.

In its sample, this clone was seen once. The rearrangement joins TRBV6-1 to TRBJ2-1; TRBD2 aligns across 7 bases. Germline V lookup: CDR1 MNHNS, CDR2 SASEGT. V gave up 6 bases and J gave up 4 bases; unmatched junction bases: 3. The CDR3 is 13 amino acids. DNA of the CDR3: TGTGCCAGCAGGGGACTACAATACAATGAGCAGTTCTTC. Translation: CASRGLQYNEQFF.

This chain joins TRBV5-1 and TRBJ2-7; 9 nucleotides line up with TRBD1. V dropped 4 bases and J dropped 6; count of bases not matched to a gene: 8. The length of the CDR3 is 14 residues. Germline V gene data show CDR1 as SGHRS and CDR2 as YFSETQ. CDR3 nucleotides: TGCGCCAGCAGCCAACAGGGGGCCCCCGGCGAGCAGTACTTC. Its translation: CASSQQGAPGEQYF.

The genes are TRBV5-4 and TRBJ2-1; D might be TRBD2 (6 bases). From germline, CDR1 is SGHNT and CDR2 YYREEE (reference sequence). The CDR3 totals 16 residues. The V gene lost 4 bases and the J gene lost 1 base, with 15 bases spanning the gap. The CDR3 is CASSPGVATSYNEQFF. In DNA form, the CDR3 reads TGTGCCAGCAGCCCGGGGGTGGCGACATCCTACAATGAGCAGTTCTTC.

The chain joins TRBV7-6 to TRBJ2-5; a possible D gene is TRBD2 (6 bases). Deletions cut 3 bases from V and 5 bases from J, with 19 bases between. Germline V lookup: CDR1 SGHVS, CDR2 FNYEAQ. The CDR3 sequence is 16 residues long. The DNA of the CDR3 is TGTGCCAGCAGCTTGGCGGGACCTGGGAAAGAGGAGACCCAGTACTTC. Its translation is CASSLAGPGKEETQYF.

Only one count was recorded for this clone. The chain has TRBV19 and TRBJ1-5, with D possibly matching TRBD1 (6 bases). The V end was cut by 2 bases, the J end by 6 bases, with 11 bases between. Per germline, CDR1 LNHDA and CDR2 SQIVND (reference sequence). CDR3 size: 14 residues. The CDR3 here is CASSINRVGQPQHF. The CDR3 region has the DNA TGTGCCAGTAGTATAAACAGGGTGGGTCAGCCCCAGCATTTT.

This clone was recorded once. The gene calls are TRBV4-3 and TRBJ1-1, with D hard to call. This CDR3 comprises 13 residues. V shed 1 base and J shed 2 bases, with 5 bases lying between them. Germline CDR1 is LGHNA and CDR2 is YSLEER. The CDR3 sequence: CASSQVKNTEAFF. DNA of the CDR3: TGCGCCAGCAGCCAAGTAAAAAACACTGAAGCTTTCTTT.

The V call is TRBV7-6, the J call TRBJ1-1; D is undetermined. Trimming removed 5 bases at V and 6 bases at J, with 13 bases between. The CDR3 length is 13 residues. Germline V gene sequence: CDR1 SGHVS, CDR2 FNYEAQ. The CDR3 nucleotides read TGTGCCAGCAGCCCCCTCGGAGGGCCTGAAGCTTTCTTT. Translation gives CASSPLGGPEAFF.

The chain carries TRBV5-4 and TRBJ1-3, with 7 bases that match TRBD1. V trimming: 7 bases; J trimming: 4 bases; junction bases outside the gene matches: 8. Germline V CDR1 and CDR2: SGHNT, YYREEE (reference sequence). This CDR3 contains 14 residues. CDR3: CASGRTGPGNTIYF. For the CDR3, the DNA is TGTGCCAGCGGTCGGACAGGACCGGGAAACACCATATATTTT.

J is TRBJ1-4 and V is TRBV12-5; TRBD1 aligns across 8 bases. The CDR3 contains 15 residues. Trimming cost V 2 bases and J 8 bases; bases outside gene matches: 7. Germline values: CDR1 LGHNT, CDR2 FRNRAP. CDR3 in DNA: TGTGCTAGTGGTTTGTGGCGGCAGGGGGCCGAAAAACTGTTTTTT. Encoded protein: CASGLWRQGAEKLFF.